Presented here are 14 T cell receptor beta chains from one specimen sequenced in a study of blood T cell repertoires in COVID-19. Sequenced by immunoSEQ multiplex PCR; TCRdb stores in-frame clones only, minus some. The sample records more than 300,000 clones, 88% being singletons. The sequenced sample was PBMCs or T cells enriched from blood (not recorded which). The source is a woman aged 18-30 years who had recovered from COVID-19.

The chain is built from TRBV27 and TRBJ2-7; a possible D gene is TRBD1 (6 bases). CDR3 size: 15 residues. Deletions cut 4 bases from V and 4 bases from J, with 17 bases between. Germline assignment: CDR1 MNHEY and CDR2 SMNVEV (reference sequence). Here the CDR3 reads CASSYRTGTFYEQYF. The CDR3 bases are TGTGCCAGCAGTTACCGTACGGGGACATTTTACGAGCAGTACTTC.

DNA of the CDR3: TGTGCAAGTCGCTTTTTGGGGCCTAGCTCCTACGAGCAGTACTTC. Amino acids: CASRFLGPSSYEQYF. The rearrangement links TRBV12-2 to TRBJ2-7; whether TRBD1, the table's D call, matches the DNA was not checked. TRBV12-2 is a pseudogene segment. The CDR3 length is 15 residues.

The chain couples TRBV2 to TRBJ1-2; D uncertain. This CDR3 contains 12 residues. Germline-derived CDR1 and CDR2 are SNHLY and FYNNEI. Trimming shortened V by 6 bases and J by 4 bases, and 9 bases separated the two germline ends. CDR3 in amino acids: CASRTTIYGYTF. For the CDR3, the DNA is TGTGCCAGCAGAACCACAATCTATGGCTACACCTTC.

V usage is TRBV11-2 and J usage is TRBJ2-2; D might be TRBD1 (5 bases). CDR3 length: 15 amino acids. V was trimmed by 5 bases and J by 6 bases, leaving 16 bases between them. Looked up from germline, CDR1 is SGHAT and CDR2 is FQNNGV. CDR3 DNA: TGTGCCAGCAGCCATATTTCCGGACAACCCGGGGAGCTGTTTTTT. Its protein is CASSHISGQPGELFF.

This clone has just one count. The chain combines TRBV11-2 with TRBJ2-5; the match to TRBD1 covers 8 bases. V gave up 5 bases and J gave up 4 bases; unmatched junction bases: 9. Looked up from germline, CDR1 is SGHAT and CDR2 is FQNNGV. The CDR3 extends over 15 amino acids. The DNA of the CDR3 is TGTGCCAGCAGCGAGACAGGACAGGGAGGAGAGACCCAGTACTTC. Translation: CASSETGQGGETQYF. Based on the CDR3 plus reference TRBV11-2 and TRBJ2-5, the full variable domain is EAGVAQSPRYKIIEKRQSVAFWCNPISGHATLYWYQQILGQGPKLLIQFQNNGVVDDSQLPKDRFSAERLKGVDSTLKIQPAKLEDSAVYLCASSETGQGGETQYFGPGTRLLVL.

The chain employs TRBV25-1 and TRBJ2-5; TRBD1 is a possible D gene (6 bases). The CDR3 is 13 amino acids. V gave up 4 bases and J gave up 2 bases, with 8 bases separating them. Germline V gene data show CDR1 as MGHDK and CDR2 as SYGVNS. Here the CDR3 reads CASSAGAQETQYF. The CDR3 bases are TGTGCCAGCAGTGCAGGGGCTCAAGAGACCCAGTACTTC.

V and J are TRBV6-5 and TRBJ2-1; D call uncertain. This CDR3 contains 13 residues. With 0 bases removed from V and 4 bases from J, the gap between germline ends came to 4 bases. In germline, CDR1 is MNHEY, CDR2 SVGAGI. Here the CDR3 reads CASSYSRYNEQFF. The CDR3 DNA sequence: TGTGCCAGCAGTTACTCGAGGTACAATGAGCAGTTCTTC.

The V gene is TRBV6-4, the J gene TRBJ1-6, with a possible D match to TRBD1 (5 bases). CDR1 and CDR2 from the germline V gene are MRHNA and SNTAGT. V lost 6 bases, J lost 1 base, and 10 bases lay in between. The length of the CDR3 is 15 residues. CDR3 amino acids: CASSRAGSYNSPLHF. In DNA, the CDR3 is TGTGCCAGCAGCAGGGCTGGTTCCTATAATTCACCCCTCCACTTT.

The V gene is TRBV18, the J gene TRBJ1-4, with 9 bases matching TRBD1. The CDR3 runs 18 residues. Germline-derived CDR1 and CDR2 are KGHSH and LQKENI. The trim removed 2 bases at V and 3 bases at J, leaving 10 bases unmatched. CDR3 coding DNA: TGTGCCAGCTCACCAAGGACAGGGGAAAGGAGGGCTAATGAAAAACTGTTTTTT. It codes for CASSPRTGERRANEKLFF.

There are many counts of this clone. This chain uses TRBV28 with TRBJ1-1; 8 bases match TRBD1. Trimming took 4 bases from V and 1 from J; bases not matched to a gene: 8. Per the germline V gene, CDR1 is MDHEN and CDR2 is SYDVKM. There are 16 residues in the CDR3. CDR3 sequence (DNA): TGTGCCAGCAGTTCAGCATCAGGGGGCAGGAACACTGAAGCTTTCTTT. This encodes CASSSASGGRNTEAFF.

This clone was seen more than once but under ten times. The J gene is TRBJ1-2, the V gene TRBV5-5; D is undetermined. Germline V gene data show CDR1 as SGHKS and CDR2 as YYEKEE (reference sequence). V was pared by 5 bases and J by 8 bases, with 10 bases between. The CDR3 length is 11 residues. The CDR3 bases are TGTGCCAGCAGTCCAAACTCGGGCTACACCTTC. Its translation is CASSPNSGYTF.

The chain links TRBV7-9 to TRBJ1-2, with a weak D call TRBD1 (6 bases). Trimming removed 1 base at V and 3 bases at J, with 15 bases between. The V gene's germline CDR1 is SEHNR and CDR2 FQNEAQ (reference sequence). The CDR3 covers 16 residues. CDR3 region: CASSLEGQGLHYGYTF. CDR3 nucleotides: TGTGCCAGCAGCTTAGAAGGGCAGGGGCTCCACTATGGCTACACCTTC.

The V gene is TRBV6-2 or TRBV6-3, the J gene TRBJ1-1, with 8 bases identical to TRBD1. The trim removed 5 bases at V and 0 bases at J, leaving 5 bases unmatched. The CDR3 extends over 15 amino acids. The germline V gene has CDR1 MNHEY and CDR2 SVGEGT. The CDR3 sequence: CASSLTTGVNTEAFF. In DNA form, the CDR3 reads TGTGCCAGCAGTCTTACGACAGGGGTGAACACTGAAGCTTTCTTT.

J is TRBJ2-3 and V is TRBV18, with TRBD2 matching over 13 bases. The CDR3 totals 16 residues. The J segment lost 6 bases and the V segment lost 4 bases, leaving 7 bases of the junction unmatched. Germline loops: CDR1 KGHSH, CDR2 LQKENI. CDR3 amino acids: CASSQTSGGAIDTQYF. The CDR3 bases are TGTGCCAGCTCACAAACTAGCGGGGGGGCTATCGATACGCAGTATTTT. Together with reference TRBV18 and TRBJ2-3, the CDR3 gives the full variable domain: NAGVMQNPRHLVRRRGQEARLRCSPMKGHSHVYWYRQLPEEGLKFMVYLQKENIIDESGMPKERFSAEFPKEGPSILRIQQVVRGDSAAYFCASSQTSGGAIDTQYFGPGTRLTVL.